A selection of T cell receptor beta chains follows, all from one sample in a study of blood T cell repertoires in COVID-19. Clones were read by immunoSEQ multiplex PCR, and TCRdb kept only the in-frame ones, dropping some. This sample has some 230,000 clones, with 86% found just once. The sequencing sample was made of peripheral blood. The receptors stem from a man younger than 40 who had recovered from COVID-19. Both conserved end residues are part of each CDR3. D genes are given only for firm matches. Rows may omit the clone size; those that give it use once, few, many or a size class.

D gene | clone size | J gene | V gene | CDR3 protein | CDR3 DNA
TRBD1 | - | TRBJ1-1 | TRBV6-4 | CASSEEGQGGTEAFF | TGTGCCAGCAGTGAAGAGGGACAGGGAGGCACTGAAGCTTTCTTT
- | - | TRBJ2-7 | TRBV6-5 | CASSYREAYEQYF | TGTGCCAGCAGTTACAGGGAGGCCTACGAGCAGTACTTC
TRBD1 | - | TRBJ2-1 | TRBV10-3 | CAISDQGTVYNEQFF | TGTGCCATCAGTGACCAGGGGACAGTCTACAATGAGCAGTTCTTC
- | - | TRBJ1-1 | TRBV3-1/TRBV3-2 | CASNGGRVRLSTEAFF | TGTGCCAGTAACGGAGGGAGGGTCCGGCTGAGCACTGAAGCTTTCTTT
- | - | TRBJ1-4 | TRBV2 | CASSNFRGVNEKLFF | TGTGCCAGCAGCAACTTCCGGGGGGTTAATGAAAAACTGTTTTTT
TRBD2 | - | TRBJ2-6 | TRBV6-4 | CASGGVTFSSGANVLTF | TGTGCCAGCGGGGGGGTGACATTCAGCTCTGGGGCCAACGTCCTGACTTTC
- | - | TRBJ2-3 | TRBV6-4 | CASSEEAGSTDTQYF | TGTGCCAGCAGTGAGGAGGCGGGGAGCACAGATACGCAGTATTTT
TRBD1 | - | TRBJ1-5 | TRBV18 | CASSPQGQGGQPQHF | TGTGCCAGCTCACCCCAGGGACAGGGCGGGCAGCCCCAGCATTTT
- | - | TRBJ1-1 | TRBV12-3/TRBV12-4 | CASSSTAKAFF | TGTGCCAGTAGCTCGACAGCCAAAGCTTTCTTT
- | once | TRBJ1-1 | TRBV30 | CAWSPRVWEAFF | TGTGCCTGGAGTCCCCGGGTTTGGGAAGCTTTCTTT
- | - | TRBJ1-1 | TRBV20-1 | CSARATGEAFF | TGCAGTGCTAGAGCCACGGGGGAAGCTTTCTTT